Listed here are 21 T cell receptor beta chains from one sample, sequenced in a study of blood T cell repertoires in COVID-19. Measured with immunoSEQ multiplex PCR; TCRdb has only the in-frame clones, and not every one. The sample shows about 250,000 clones, about 83% of them seen only once. The sequenced material came from peripheral blood. The receptors stem from a human donor in a cohort sampled during active COVID-19.

The chain couples TRBV5-1 to TRBJ2-7; D gene unclear. The CDR3 covers 15 residues. The germline V and J ends were trimmed by 1 base and 3 bases, with 14 bases remaining between them. The germline CDR1 and CDR2 sequences are SGHRS and YFSETQ. CDR3 amino acids: CASSLSPEPGYEQYF. CDR3 nucleotides: TGCGCCAGCAGCTTGTCGCCGGAGCCGGGCTACGAGCAGTACTTC.

This clone has more than one count but fewer than ten. The V call is TRBV11-2, the J call TRBJ1-6; D may be TRBD1 (6 bases). CDR3 length equals 16 residues. V was trimmed by 6 bases and J by 5 bases, leaving 17 bases between them. Germline V CDR1 and CDR2: SGHAT, FQNNGV. The CDR3 sequence is CASSIDRGHHNSPLHF. The CDR3, as DNA: TGTGCCAGCAGTATTGATCGGGGACATCATAATTCACCCCTCCACTTT.

CDR3 coding DNA: TGCGCCACTCGGGAGGGTAAGGTGAGCAATCAGCCCCAGCATTTT. Residues: CATREGKVSNQPQHF. This chain joins TRBV10-2 and TRBJ1-5, with D uncertain. V lost 10 bases, J lost 1 base, and 17 bases lay in between. The length of the CDR3 is 15 residues. Germline V gives CDR1 WSHSY, CDR2 SAAADI.

This clone was seen ten or more times. The chain recombines TRBV5-1 with TRBJ1-2, with D perhaps matching TRBD1 (6 bases). The V and J ends lost 4 bases and 0 bases respectively, with 13 bases between them. This CDR3 is 15 amino acids long. CDR1 and CDR2 (germline): SGHRS, YFSETQ. In DNA, the CDR3 is TGCGCCAGCAGCGATACAGGGATTGCTAACTATGGCTACACCTTC. It translates to CASSDTGIANYGYTF.

The CDR3 loop reads CASRQVANTEAFF. CDR3 in DNA: TGCGCCAGCAGGCAAGTAGCGAACACTGAAGCTTTCTTT. The rearrangement uses TRBV5-1 and TRBJ1-1; D is undetermined. V lost 5 bases and J lost 1, with 9 bases in between. The CDR3 consists of 13 residues. Looked up from germline, CDR1 is SGHRS and CDR2 is YFSETQ.

The chain combines TRBV9 with TRBJ1-2, with TRBD1 identical over 7 bases. The CDR3 runs to 14 residues. V shed 4 bases, J shed 4 bases, and the junction held 7 bases outside the gene matches. The germline gives CDR1 SGDLS, CDR2 YYNGEE. The CDR3 protein is CASSNDRDGYGYTF. DNA for the CDR3: TGTGCCAGCAGCAATGACAGGGACGGCTATGGCTACACCTTC.

This clone was counted between two and nine times. The V call is TRBV6-6, the J call TRBJ1-6; TRBD1 might be the D (5 bases). The CDR3 runs 13 residues. CDR1 is MNHNY and CDR2 is SVGAGI in the germline V gene (reference sequence). V was trimmed by 6 bases and J by 8 bases, leaving 11 bases between them. CDR3 in amino acids: CASSPPGDSPLHF. The CDR3 DNA follows: TGTGCCAGCAGCCCTCCGGGGGATTCACCCCTCCACTTT.

The chain joins TRBV5-1 to TRBJ2-2, with 8 bases lining up with TRBD1. The CDR3 contains 15 residues. V was clipped by 4 bases and J by 7 bases; unmatched bases: 9. The V gene's germline CDR1 is SGHRS and CDR2 YFSETQ. This CDR3 is CASSPAGGAVGELFF. CDR3 nucleotide sequence: TGCGCCAGCAGCCCCGCAGGGGGCGCAGTCGGGGAGCTGTTTTTT.

The chain links TRBV19 to TRBJ2-3; 8 nucleotides line up with TRBD1. The CDR3 covers 16 residues. J was trimmed by 0 bases and V by 1 base; bases with no gene match: 3. The germline V gene encodes CDR1 LNHDA and CDR2 SQIVND (reference sequence). The CDR3 loop reads CASSIGDRFSTDTQYF. DNA for the CDR3: TGTGCCAGTAGTATAGGGGACAGGTTTAGCACAGATACGCAGTATTTT.

The chain uses TRBV13 and TRBJ2-1; 12 nucleotides agree with TRBD2. V trimming: 5 bases; J trimming: 4 bases; junction bases outside the gene matches: 18. The CDR3 contains 20 residues. Germline CDR1 is PRHDT and CDR2 is FYEKMQ (reference sequence). CDR3 sequence reads: CASSNPHLTSGRPTYNEQFF. CDR3 nucleotides: TGTGCCAGCAGCAATCCCCACCTGACTAGCGGGAGACCAACTTACAATGAGCAGTTCTTC.

This chain links TRBV7-8 with TRBJ1-5, with D hard to call. This CDR3 is 16 amino acids long. V lost 1 base, J lost 3 bases, and 13 bases lay in between. Germline V lookup: CDR1 SGHVS, CDR2 FQNEAQ. In DNA, the CDR3 is TGTGCCAGCAGCTTAGATGGGTGGGGAGTCAATCAGCCCCAGCATTTT. This translates into CASSLDGWGVNQPQHF.

The chain links TRBV18 to TRBJ1-3; 8 positions agree with TRBD1. This CDR3 has 15 amino acids. Unmatched junction bases numbered 5, after V lost 6 bases and J lost 1 base. Germline CDR1 is KGHSH and CDR2 is LQKENI. In DNA form, the CDR3 reads TGTGCCAGCTCGTTACAGGGGGGTTCTGGAAACACCATATATTTT. As protein: CASSLQGGSGNTIYF.

The chain couples TRBV20-1 to TRBJ1-1; 10 nucleotides line up with TRBD1. V lost 3 bases and J lost 2; bases outside the gene matches: 15. The CDR3 consists of 18 residues. CDR1 DFQATT and CDR2 SNEGSKA come from the germline V gene (reference sequence). The CDR3 sequence is CSASLLTGDRGFNTEAFF. The CDR3 DNA follows: TGCAGTGCTAGTCTTTTAACCGGGGACAGGGGCTTCAACACTGAAGCTTTCTTT.

CDR3 residues: CASSLLAVAYEQYF. The CDR3 nucleotides are TGTGCCAGCAGCCTACTAGCGGTGGCCTACGAGCAGTACTTC. The J gene is TRBJ2-7, the V gene TRBV11-2; 8 nucleotides align to TRBD2. Germline V lookup: CDR1 SGHAT, CDR2 FQNNGV. The V gene end was trimmed by 5 bases and the J gene end by 2 bases; junction bases not matched to a gene: 5. CDR3 size: 14 residues.

The sample holds many counts of this clone. The genes are TRBV18 and TRBJ2-2; 8 bases match TRBD2. This CDR3 spans 14 amino acids. Germline CDR1 KGHSH, CDR2 LQKENI. V shed 6 bases, J shed 6 bases, and the junction held 6 bases outside the gene matches. This CDR3 reads CASSEGLEAGELFF. The DNA of the CDR3 is TGTGCCAGCTCCGAGGGACTAGAAGCCGGGGAGCTGTTTTTT.

Concerning this clone itself: The junction and the germline gene differ at one end; a read error may be behind it. This chain joins TRBV7-7 and TRBJ2-1; D may be TRBD1 (6 bases). This CDR3 region has 11 residues. The V gene's germline CDR1 is SSHAT and CDR2 FNYEAQ (reference sequence). In DNA, the CDR3 is TGTGCTAGCAGCTCAGGACAGGAGCAGTTCTTC. Translation gives CASSSGQEQFF.

The chain couples TRBV6-5 to TRBJ2-7; D uncertain. The germline V gene has CDR1 MNHEY and CDR2 SVGAGI. V shed 7 bases and J shed 7 bases, with 14 bases lying between them. The CDR3 is 12 residues long. CDR3 residues: CASNKNLQEQYF. The CDR3, as DNA: TGTGCCAGCAATAAGAATCTCCAGGAGCAGTACTTC.

The rearrangement joins TRBV19 to TRBJ1-5, with D possibly TRBD1 on 6 matching bases. CDR3 length: 17 amino acids. Trimming removed 5 bases at V and 2 bases at J, with 19 bases between. Germline V CDR1 and CDR2: LNHDA, SQIVND (reference sequence). CDR3 sequence: CASSVRDTSRGNQPQHF. CDR3 in DNA: TGTGCCAGTAGTGTCCGGGACACCTCGAGGGGCAATCAGCCCCAGCATTTT.

V gene TRBV29-1 combines with J gene TRBJ2-3; the D gene is possibly TRBD2 (6 bases). The CDR3 runs to 13 residues. With 6 bases removed from V and 4 bases from J, the gap between germline ends came to 14 bases. The V gene's germline CDR1 is SQVTM and CDR2 ANQGSEA. CDR3 sequence reads: CSVERGGADTQYF. CDR3 in DNA: TGCAGCGTAGAAAGGGGAGGAGCAGATACGCAGTATTTT.

The V gene is TRBV7-9, the J gene TRBJ1-6, with D perhaps matching TRBD1 (6 bases). The germline V gene has CDR1 SEHNR and CDR2 FQNEAQ (reference sequence). The length of the CDR3 is 14 residues. V gave up 5 bases and J gave up 7 bases, with 12 bases separating them. CDR3 loop: CASSPGATNSPLHF. DNA of the CDR3: TGTGCCAGCAGCCCAGGGGCGACAAATTCACCCCTCCACTTT.

This clone was recorded only once. This rearrangement joins TRBV19 to TRBJ2-1; no definite D call. Germline V CDR1 and CDR2: LNHDA, SQIVND (reference sequence). V lost 4 bases to trimming and J lost 7 bases, with 5 bases between them. The CDR3 runs 11 residues. CDR3 in DNA: TGTGCCAGTAGTACCTTGAATGAGCAGTTCTTC. Amino acids: CASSTLNEQFF.